This TCR beta chain emerged from a study of T cell repertoires in cytomegalovirus infection. For the study at large: Public TCR beta signatures marked donors with CMV infection and the matching HLA.

The CDR3 consists of 15 residues. J was trimmed by 3 bases and V by 1 base; bases with no gene match: 4. CDR1 and CDR2 (germline): SEHNR, FQNEAQ (reference sequence). Each CDR3 protein gets one entry after TCRdb re-called the reads with MiXCR. The sample contains roughly 760,000 distinct CDR3 sequences, 35% to 45% of which appear only once. This clonotype was seen at least ten times. Its antigen is not identified. Points from the study as a whole: HLA-C-restricted CMV clonotypes gave the most frequent clonotype in two of eight donors. Cumulative frequency (of public TCR beta family members) identified carriers of CMV plus the relevant HLA.

The specimen sequenced was PBMCs. This sequence originates from a human donor in good health (CMV status not recorded). Some clones in this sample may be carry-over from other donors' samples. The chain employs TRBV7-9 and TRBJ2-3; 7 bases align to TRBD1. The CDR3 DNA follows: TGTGCCAGCAGCTTAGGACAGGGAAGAACAGATACGCAGTATTTT. Translation: CASSLGQGRTDTQYF.